This record concerns one T cell receptor (beta chain) sequence. The sample holds many counts of this clonotype. Its recognized antigen is unknown. Nothing much larger sits one base from this clone, and base qualities are not available. This entry comes from a study of T-cell reconstitution after alpha-beta-depleted transplantation in children listed by TCRdb under 2016. Turning to the overall study: The study quantitatively tracked T-cell immune reconstitution after TCRalphabeta/CD19-depleted allogeneic hematopoietic cell transplantation in children using TCR repertoire profiling.

The germline ends are 9 bases apart after V is trimmed by 5 bases and J by 6 bases. CDR3 length: 12 amino acids, cysteine to phenylalanine. Just the 36-base CDR3 DNA is kept, in frame starting at base 1. Reading the germline V gene gives CDR1 SGHTA and CDR2 FQGNSA. What the research found in general, with its limitations: Hyperexpanded clone frequencies declined over subsequent months; after one year, T-cell counts and TCRbeta diversity were mostly attributed to newly produced T cells. In some patients, high TCRbeta diversity at day 60 was attributed to recipient T cells and intrathymic progenitors that had survived conditioning. Apparently early alphabetaT-cell count recovery about two months after transplant reportedly relied on only several hundred rapidly expanded clones derived from non-depleted graft cells.

The method behind the library was PCR. The run used an Illumina HiSeq 2500. To normalize quantification of the TCRbeta repertoire, the TCR libraries were built with molecular barcoding that relied on unique molecular identifiers. TCRdb cleaned the public reads at Q25 with fastp, built clones with MiXCR and kept in-frame beta chains. Each entry is one CDR3 protein sequence, shown with its most common DNA and genes. The sample data list over 150,000 distinct CDR3 sequences, and 6.6% of these were observed just once. The leading ten clones occupy roughly 6% of the sample. This specimen's treatment or condition label, interpreted: allogeneic hematopoietic cell transplantation with graft depleted of TCRalphabeta T cells and CD19 B cells. The transplant recipients were children given TCRalphabeta/CD19-depleted allogeneic hematopoietic cell grafts.

The TCR comes from a boy between 2 and 10 years old with acute lymphoblastic leukemia, due to receive a stem cell transplant. The sample here was PBMCs, taken before TCRalphabeta/CD19-depleted stem cell transplant. The rearranged segments are TRBV7-2 and TRBJ2-3, and the D gene may be TRBD2, 6 bases matching. The sequenced DNA: TGTGCCAGCAGCCGGGGGACGGATACGCAGTATTTT. It translates to CASSRGTDTQYF. The reference TRBV7-2 and TRBJ2-3 proteins fill in what lies around the CDR3, so the full variable domain reads GAGVSQSPSNKVTEKGKDVELRCDPISGHTALYWYRQSLGQGLEFLIYFQGNSAPDKSGLPSDRFSAERTGGSVSTLTIQRTQQEDSAVYLCASSRGTDTQYFGPGTRLTVL.